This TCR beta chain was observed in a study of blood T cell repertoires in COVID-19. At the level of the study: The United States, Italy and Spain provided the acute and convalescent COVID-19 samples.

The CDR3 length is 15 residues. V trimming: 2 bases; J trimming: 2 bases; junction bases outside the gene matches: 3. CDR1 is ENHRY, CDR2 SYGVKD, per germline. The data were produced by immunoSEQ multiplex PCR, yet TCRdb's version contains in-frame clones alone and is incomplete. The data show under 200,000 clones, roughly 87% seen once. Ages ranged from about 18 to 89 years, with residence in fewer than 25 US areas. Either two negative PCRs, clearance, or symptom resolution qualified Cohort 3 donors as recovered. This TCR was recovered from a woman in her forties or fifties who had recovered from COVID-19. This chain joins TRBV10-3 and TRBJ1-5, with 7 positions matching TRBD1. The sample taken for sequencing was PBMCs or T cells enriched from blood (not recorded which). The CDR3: CAISELGQGNQPQHF. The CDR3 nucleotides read TGTGCCATCAGTGAGCTTGGACAGGGCAATCAGCCCCAGCATTTT.